This T cell receptor (beta chain) was sequenced during a study of identifying expanded T cells in peripheral blood. Study results and limitations: Around 1.2 clones differed between technical replicates, versus approximately 17 and 20 over time.

Sequenced by immunoSEQ multiplex PCR; TCRdb stores in-frame clones only, minus some. The repertoire has about 86,000 clones, around 83% of them found once; the top ten carry less than 5%. During the collection period, no donor immune events like infections were recorded. The CDR3 totals 17 residues. From germline, CDR1 is MNHEY and CDR2 SMNVEV (reference sequence). The trim removed 5 bases at V and 7 bases at J, leaving 12 bases unmatched. As concerns this clone: The antigen remains undetermined.

Sequences were obtained from blood. V usage is TRBV27 and J usage is TRBJ2-1; 12 nucleotides line up with TRBD1. The origin of this receptor is a person aged 18-69 years in good health. This CDR3 is CASSLWDRGQVGNEQFF. CDR3 DNA sequence: TGTGCCAGCAGTCTATGGGACAGGGGGCAGGTTGGGAATGAGCAGTTCTTC.